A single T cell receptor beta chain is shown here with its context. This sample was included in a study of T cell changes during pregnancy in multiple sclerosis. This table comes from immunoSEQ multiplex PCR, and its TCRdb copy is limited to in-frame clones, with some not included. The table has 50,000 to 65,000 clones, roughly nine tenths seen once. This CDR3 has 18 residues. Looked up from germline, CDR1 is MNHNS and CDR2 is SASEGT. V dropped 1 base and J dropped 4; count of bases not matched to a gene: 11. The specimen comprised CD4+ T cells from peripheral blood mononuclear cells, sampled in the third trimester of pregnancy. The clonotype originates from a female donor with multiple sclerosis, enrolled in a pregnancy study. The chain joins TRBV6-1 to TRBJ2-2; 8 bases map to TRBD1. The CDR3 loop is CASSEGRGQVLVTGELFF. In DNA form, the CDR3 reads TGTGCCAGCAGTGAAGGCAGGGGGCAGGTTTTAGTCACCGGGGAGCTGTTTTTT.